The subject of this entry is one TCR beta chain. Its antigen is as yet unknown. The data belong to a study of cytomegalovirus exposure and HLA in healthy donors. Study in general: Some 85 million unique TCRs, all from HLA-typed donors, were included in an early release of the data. Study-wide points: In vitro data verified a few CMV-associated chains as specific for CMV antigens. Immune exposure data for these donors was limited to CMV serostatus. TCR beta chains numbering 164 were designated cytomegalovirus-associated.

CDR1 is SGHTA and CDR2 is FQGTGA in the germline V gene. This CDR3 comprises 13 residues. V was pared by 5 bases and J by 1 base, with 8 bases between. The PCR had 60 Vbeta and 13 Jbeta primers. TCRdb's table, derived via immunoSEQ multiplex PCR, lists solely in-frame clones and lacks some. The sample includes over 85,000 clones, approximately 77% of them seen just once. The sequencing input was PBMCs. The TCR originated in a female donor in good health and CMV-seronegative. The chain recombines TRBV7-3 with TRBJ1-1; D is perhaps TRBD1 (5 bases). The chain's CDR3 is CASSGARNTEAFF. In nucleotides, the CDR3 is TGTGCCAGCAGCGGGGCAAGGAACACTGAAGCTTTCTTT.